The rows below give T cell receptor beta chains drawn from one sample of a study of follicular helper T cells after annual influenza vaccination. The method was immunoSEQ multiplex PCR; TCRdb's version includes in-frame clones alone and lacks a portion of them. The sample includes 27,000 or so clones, approximately 80% of them seen just once. Here the sequenced sample was CXCR5+ CD38- circulating T follicular helper cells from blood, taken on the day of influenza vaccination. The receptors stem from an adult who received the influenza vaccine. Both conserved end residues are part of each CDR3. A D gene is named only where the DNA matches it firmly. Only some rows state a clone size, as once, few, many or a class for expanded clones.

d_gene	v_gene	j_gene	abundance	CDR3aa	CDR3nt
-	TRBV30	TRBJ1-6	-	CAWTGHKDSPLHF	TGTGCCTGGACGGGACATAAGGATTCACCCCTCCACTTT
-	TRBV7-9	TRBJ1-3	-	CASSPEVFRLDSGNTIYF	TGTGCCAGCAGCCCAGAAGTATTTCGACTTGACTCTGGAAACACCATATATTTT
-	TRBV2	TRBJ1-5	-	CASRGDQPQHF	TGTGCCAGCAGAGGGGATCAGCCCCAGCATTTT
TRBD2	TRBV5-1	TRBJ2-7	-	CASSLSGDSRGGEQYF	TGCGCCAGCAGCTTGTCTGGGGACTCCCGGGGAGGGGAGCAGTACTTC
-	TRBV6-1	TRBJ2-1	-	CASRELGHYNEQFF	TGTGCCAGCCGGGAGCTTGGTCACTACAATGAGCAGTTCTTC
-	TRBV2	TRBJ2-2	-	CASSESELGRGELFF	TGTGCCAGCAGTGAATCGGAGCTGGGTAGAGGGGAGCTGTTTTTT
-	TRBV18	TRBJ2-1	-	CASSPRQDYNEQFF	TGTGCCAGCTCACCGCGACAGGATTACAATGAGCAGTTCTTC
TRBD1	TRBV7-8	TRBJ2-7	-	CASSAAGTGGPEQYF	TGTGCCAGCAGCGCAGCCGGGACAGGGGGCCCCGAGCAGTACTTC
-	TRBV18	TRBJ2-5	-	CASVWLTEQETQYF	TGTGCCAGCGTATGGTTGACAGAGCAAGAGACCCAGTACTTC
-	TRBV6-4	TRBJ2-3	-	CASSDSRGDTQYF	TGTGCCAGCAGTGACTCCCGGGGGGATACGCAGTATTTT
-	TRBV6-5	TRBJ2-1	once	CASSYVSKPPYNEQFF	TGTGCCAGCAGTTACGTTTCTAAGCCCCCCTACAATGAGCAGTTCTTC
TRBD1	TRBV19	TRBJ1-5	-	CASGRSRGAYQPQHF	TGTGCCAGTGGACGGAGCAGGGGGGCCTATCAGCCCCAGCATTTT
TRBD1	TRBV2	TRBJ2-5	-	CASSPGTGVETQYF	TGTGCCAGCAGTCCTGGTACAGGGGTAGAGACCCAGTACTTC
-	TRBV28	TRBJ1-1	few	CASSLRSSEAFF	TGTGCCAGCAGTTTACGGTCCTCTGAAGCTTTCTTT
-	TRBV19	TRBJ2-5	-	CASSPAGYQETQYF	TGTGCCAGTAGTCCGGCGGGGTACCAAGAGACCCAGTACTTC
-	TRBV5-1	TRBJ2-1	-	CASSLVARGNEQFF	TGCGCCAGCAGCTTGGTGGCCAGGGGTAATGAGCAGTTCTTC
-	TRBV18	TRBJ1-2	-	CASSPGSGYGYTF	TGTGCCAGCTCACCGGGCAGTGGGTATGGCTACACCTTC
-	TRBV10-3	TRBJ2-3	-	CAIRSTDTDTQYF	TGTGCCATCAGGTCGACAGACACAGATACGCAGTATTTT
-	TRBV28	TRBJ2-7	-	CASKAGSYEQYF	TGTGCCAGCAAGGCGGGATCCTACGAGCAGTACTTC
-	TRBV5-4	TRBJ2-1	few	CASSLWQGYNEQFF	TGTGCCAGCAGCTTGTGGCAGGGATACAATGAGCAGTTCTTC
TRBD1	TRBV5-1	TRBJ1-2	-	CASSYLATGGESYTF	TGCGCCAGCAGCTACTTAGCGACAGGGGGTGAGAGCTACACCTTC